The 32 T cell receptor beta chains reported below all come from one sample, sequenced in a study of T cell responses to AZD1222 COVID-19 vaccine. Profiled with immunoSEQ multiplex PCR; TCRdb holds only in-frame clones, not every one. The sample holds about 220,000 clones, about 92% seen once. The material sequenced was peripheral blood, taken on day 0 of MenACWY control vaccination. These receptors were taken from an adult in good health.

The genes are TRBV3-1 (or the pseudogene TRBV3-2) and TRBJ2-5; TRBD2 might be the D (5 bases). CDR3 size: 13 residues. The V and J ends lost 9 bases and 5 bases respectively, with 16 bases between them. The germline CDR1 and CDR2 sequences are LGHDT and YNNKEL (reference sequence). The CDR3 DNA reads TGTGCCAGTAAATGGACTGGTGGGGAGACCCAGTACTTC. As protein: CASKWTGGETQYF.

A single count supports this clone. J is TRBJ2-3 and V is TRBV11-2, with D unresolved. Germline V CDR1 and CDR2: SGHAT, FQNNGV. This CDR3 is built from 17 residues. V gave up 10 bases and J gave up 0 bases, with 23 bases separating them. The DNA for the CDR3 is TGTGCCACCTCTCGGAGAAGCGCACCTTCTAGCACAGATACGCAGTATTTT. Residues: CATSRRSAPSSTDTQYF. The full variable domain, its missing parts supplied by reference TRBV11-2 and TRBJ2-3, is EAGVAQSPRYKIIEKRQSVAFWCNPISGHATLYWYQQILGQGPKLLIQFQNNGVVDDSQLPKDRFSAERLKGVDSTLKIQPAKLEDSAVYLCATSRRSAPSSTDTQYFGPGTRLTVL.

This clone was observed a single time. This chain joins TRBV6-4 and TRBJ1-1; possibly TRBD1 for D (6 bases). Trimming left V 0 bases short and J 9 bases short, with 11 bases between. This CDR3 contains 13 residues. In germline, CDR1 is MRHNA, CDR2 SNTAGT. This chain's CDR3 is CASSDSRGGQAFF. CDR3 coding DNA: TGTGCCAGCAGTGACTCGAGGGGGGGCCAAGCTTTCTTT.

V is TRBV6-6 and J is TRBJ1-1, with D unclear. Per germline, CDR1 MNHNY and CDR2 SVGAGI (reference sequence). V lost 7 bases to trimming and J lost 5 bases, with 14 bases between them. The CDR3 totals 13 residues. CDR3 coding DNA: TGTGCCAGCAAGGAGGGCCCGAGTACTGAAGCTTTCTTT. Encoded protein: CASKEGPSTEAFF.

This chain joins TRBV6-5 and TRBJ1-1; 7 bases are a match to TRBD1. The length of the CDR3 is 14 residues. The J segment lost 5 bases and the V segment lost 6 bases, leaving 9 bases of the junction unmatched. Germline V lookup: CDR1 MNHEY, CDR2 SVGAGI. The CDR3 spells CASSRDRVGTEAFF. CDR3 nucleotides: TGTGCCAGCAGCCGTGACAGGGTTGGGACTGAAGCTTTCTTT.

The V gene is TRBV18, the J gene TRBJ1-4; TRBD1 might be the D (6 bases). This CDR3 is built from 14 residues. V lost 0 bases, J lost 5 bases, and 7 bases lay in between. Germline CDR1 KGHSH, CDR2 LQKENI. The CDR3 DNA sequence: TGTGCCAGCTCACCACCAGGGGGGAATGAAAAACTGTTTTTT. As protein: CASSPPGGNEKLFF.

The chain links TRBV15 to TRBJ1-2, with 7 bases aligning to TRBD1. Trimming removed 5 bases from V and 4 bases from J; junction bases left unmatched: 13. Germline values: CDR1 LNHNV, CDR2 YYDKDF (reference sequence). The CDR3 spans 16 residues. In DNA, the CDR3 is TGTGCCACCAGCCTAGGCCGGATTGAGGGGGCCTATGGCTACACCTTC. Translated, it gives CATSLGRIEGAYGYTF.

The chain recombines TRBV27 with TRBJ1-1; 7 bases align to TRBD1. The V gene's germline CDR1 is MNHEY and CDR2 SMNVEV (reference sequence). With 2 bases clipped from V and 1 base from J, the junction kept 1 base outside the gene matches. CDR3 length equals 14 residues. CDR3 in amino acids: CASSLRQGNTEAFF. CDR3 DNA: TGTGCCAGCAGTTTAAGACAGGGGAACACTGAAGCTTTCTTT.

The genes are TRBV6-4 and TRBJ2-1; D may be TRBD1 (6 bases). The CDR3 totals 15 residues. The ends were cut back, 4 bases at V and 0 bases at J, with 10 bases in the middle. The germline V gene has CDR1 MRHNA and CDR2 SNTAGT. The CDR3 sequence is CASSASGASYNEQFF. CDR3 DNA sequence: TGTGCCAGCAGTGCTTCAGGGGCCTCCTACAATGAGCAGTTCTTC.

This clone came up once. The J gene is TRBJ1-6, the V gene TRBV7-9; weak D call: TRBD1 (5 bases). This CDR3 is 15 amino acids long. CDR1 SEHNR and CDR2 FQNEAQ come from the germline V gene (reference sequence). V lost 5 bases and J 9 bases, leaving 17 bases between the germline ends. The CDR3 is CASSGGPALGSPLHF. The CDR3 nucleotides are TGTGCCAGCAGCGGGGGACCTGCCTTGGGTTCACCCCTCCACTTT.

V and J are TRBV4-1 and TRBJ1-6, with D perhaps matching TRBD1 (6 bases). Germline CDR1 reads MGHRA; CDR2 reads YSYEKL. Trimming pared 1 base from V and 9 bases from J, leaving 19 bases between. The CDR3 length is 17 residues. In DNA form, the CDR3 reads TGCGCCAGCAGCCAAGTCGGCCAGGGGAGTTGGAGTTCACCCCTCCACTTT. As protein: CASSQVGQGSWSSPLHF.

The gene calls are TRBV7-2 and TRBJ1-1; unclear D gene. Trimming pared 4 bases from V and 1 base from J, leaving 13 bases between. The CDR3 has 15 residues. CDR1 is SGHTA, CDR2 FQGNSA, per germline. The DNA for the CDR3 is TGTGCCAGCAGCTCACCCGAAGGAAAGAACACTGAAGCTTTCTTT. Translation gives CASSSPEGKNTEAFF.

The chain has TRBV7-9 and TRBJ1-2; the D gene is possibly TRBD1 (6 bases). V was clipped by 5 bases and J by 5 bases, with 12 bases between them. The CDR3 spans 13 residues. Germline CDR1 is SEHNR and CDR2 is FQNEAQ (reference sequence). CDR3 nucleotides: TGTGCCAGCAGCCCCGGACAGACATATGGCTACACCTTC. This sequence encodes CASSPGQTYGYTF.

The rearrangement uses TRBV18 and TRBJ2-1, with 7 positions matching TRBD1. CDR3 size: 15 residues. The germline gives CDR1 KGHSH, CDR2 LQKENI. Germline trimming cut 1 base from V and 0 bases from J; bases unmatched to any gene: 0. DNA of the CDR3: TGTGCCAGCTCACCACGGGACAGCTCCTACAATGAGCAGTTCTTC. It specifies CASSPRDSSYNEQFF.

The chain joins TRBV4-3 to TRBJ1-1, with D perhaps matching TRBD1 (6 bases). Trimming took 4 bases from V and 0 from J, leaving 15 bases between them. This CDR3 spans 16 amino acids. Looked up from germline, CDR1 is LGHNA and CDR2 is YSLEER. CDR3 loop: CASSPGAAQMNTEAFF. The CDR3 bases are TGCGCCAGCAGCCCAGGGGCAGCCCAAATGAACACTGAAGCTTTCTTT.

This clone has just one count. This sequence joins TRBV27 and TRBJ1-6, with 8 bases identical to TRBD1. Per the germline V gene, CDR1 is MNHEY and CDR2 is SMNVEV (reference sequence). The V and J ends lost 0 bases and 9 bases, in that order; junction bases with no gene match: 7. The CDR3 extends over 16 amino acids. The CDR3 DNA reads TGTGCCAGCAGTTTATCGACCGGACAGGGAGGTTCACCCCTCCACTTT. Its protein product is CASSLSTGQGGSPLHF.

This clone was found once. The chain couples TRBV19 to TRBJ2-4; 10 bases are shared with TRBD1. V shed 4 bases and J 7 bases; nucleotides not matched to a gene: 7. This CDR3 comprises 15 residues. Germline V gene data show CDR1 as LNHDA and CDR2 as SQIVND (reference sequence). In nucleotides, the CDR3 is TGTGCCAGTAGTACAATCGACAGGGGGCAGAACATTCAGTACTTC. Protein product: CASSTIDRGQNIQYF.

This chain connects TRBV11-2 to TRBJ2-7; D call uncertain. The CDR3 runs 18 residues. The V gene's germline CDR1 is SGHAT and CDR2 FQNNGV. V lost 4 bases and J lost 0, with 22 bases in between. CDR3 in DNA: TGTGCCAGCAGCTCCCGAACCCCCGGTCGTTATAGCTCCTACGAGCAGTACTTC. Its protein product is CASSSRTPGRYSSYEQYF.

The chain carries TRBV6-5 and TRBJ1-1; D possibly corresponds to TRBD1 (5 bases). The germline V and J ends were trimmed by 10 bases and 2 bases, with 17 bases remaining between them. Germline V gene data show CDR1 as MNHEY and CDR2 as SVGAGI. The CDR3 is 14 amino acids. The CDR3 loop reads CATRGRGPNTEAFF. CDR3 sequence (DNA): TGTGCCACCCGAGGGCGGGGCCCCAACACTGAAGCTTTCTTT.

This clone was observed once. The chain employs TRBV19 and TRBJ2-7, with D possibly being TRBD2 (6 bases). CDR3 length: 14 amino acids. The V gene's germline CDR1 is LNHDA and CDR2 SQIVND (reference sequence). V gave up 3 bases and J gave up 3 bases, with 12 bases separating them. DNA for the CDR3: TGTGCCAGTAGTATGTGGGGGGATGTCTACGAGCAGTACTTC. Translation gives CASSMWGDVYEQYF.

The chain carries TRBV5-4 and TRBJ2-5, with 8 bases identical to TRBD2. The CDR3 contains 14 residues. The ends lost 3 bases at V and 6 bases at J; junction bases unmatched: 7. Germline-derived CDR1 and CDR2 are SGHNT and YYREEE (reference sequence). This CDR3 is CASSYYGGGQTQYF. DNA for the CDR3: TGTGCCAGCAGCTATTATGGCGGGGGGCAGACCCAGTACTTC.

The CDR3 sequence: CASSLNTGVYEKLFF. DNA for the CDR3: TGTGCCAGCAGCTTAAACACAGGGGTATATGAAAAACTGTTTTTT. This chain uses TRBV7-6 with TRBJ1-4; TRBD1 matches 7 bases. The V segment lost 2 bases and the J segment 6 bases; nucleotides outside the gene matches: 6. CDR3 length: 15 residues. CDR1 is SGHVS, CDR2 FNYEAQ, per germline.

The V call is TRBV5-6, the J call TRBJ1-6; TRBD1 is a possible D gene (5 bases). Germline V gene lookup returns CDR1 SGHDT and CDR2 YYEEEE. The CDR3 has 14 amino acids. Trimming removed 3 bases from V and 5 bases from J, with 9 bases in between. The DNA for the CDR3 is TGTGCCAGCAGCTCGGGACCGGATAATTCACCCCTCCACTTT. Translated: CASSSGPDNSPLHF.

The genes are TRBV6-5 and TRBJ2-4; 7 positions match TRBD1. V lost 4 bases and J lost 8; bases outside the gene matches: 8. CDR3 length: 14 residues. Per the germline V gene, CDR1 is MNHEY and CDR2 is SVGAGI. The CDR3 loop reads CASSSLDRVDIQYF. The CDR3 DNA reads TGTGCCAGCAGTTCACTAGACAGGGTAGACATTCAGTACTTC.

The V gene is TRBV18, the J gene TRBJ1-3, with D perhaps matching TRBD1 (5 bases). The CDR3 loop spans 13 amino acids. From germline, CDR1 is KGHSH and CDR2 LQKENI. V was clipped by 2 bases and J by 8 bases, with 10 bases between them. The CDR3 bases are TGTGCCAGCTCACCAGGGGCCCGGGACACCATATATTTT. Protein sequence: CASSPGARDTIYF.

J is TRBJ1-4 and V is TRBV5-1; no definite D call. Trimming took off 0 bases at V and 4 bases at J, with 10 bases between the two ends. The CDR3 covers 15 residues. Germline V lookup: CDR1 SGHRS, CDR2 YFSETQ. In DNA form, the CDR3 reads TGCGCCAGCAGCTTGGATCTACAGAATAATGAAAAACTGTTTTTT. This gives the protein CASSLDLQNNEKLFF.

The chain has TRBV5-6 and TRBJ1-5, with D hard to call. The CDR3 spans 13 residues. The germline V and J ends were trimmed by 0 bases and 7 bases, with 8 bases remaining between them. The germline V gene has CDR1 SGHDT and CDR2 YYEEEE. CDR3 DNA sequence: TGTGCCAGCAGCTTGGGTTCCAGGCAGCCCCAGCATTTT. This encodes CASSLGSRQPQHF.

The chain joins TRBV7-9 to TRBJ1-2; D not resolved. The CDR3 is 15 amino acids. Germline-derived CDR1 and CDR2 are SEHNR and FQNEAQ (reference sequence). V shed 2 bases and J shed 0 bases, with 10 bases lying between them. DNA for the CDR3: TGTGCCAGCAGCTTATTCGGGTCGGCTAACTATGGCTACACCTTC. It codes for CASSLFGSANYGYTF. Full variable domain (outside the CDR3, taken from reference TRBV7-9 and TRBJ1-2): DTGVSQNPRHKITKRGQNVTFRCDPISEHNRLYWYRQTLGQGPEFLTYFQNEAQLEKSRLLSDRFSAERPKGSFSTLEIQRTEQGDSAMYLCASSLFGSANYGYTFGSGTRLTVV.

The CDR3 is CASTSQRGGREQYF. CDR3 nucleotides: TGCGCCAGCACATCCCAGCGGGGGGGCCGGGAGCAGTACTTC. This chain connects TRBV5-1 to TRBJ2-7; 10 bases align to TRBD2. Unmatched junction bases numbered 10, after V lost 6 bases and J lost 7 bases. The CDR3 is 14 residues long. Germline loops: CDR1 SGHRS, CDR2 YFSETQ.

This chain joins TRBV3-1 (or the pseudogene TRBV3-2) and TRBJ2-7; D unclear. Looked up from germline, CDR1 is LGHDT and CDR2 is YNNKEL (reference sequence). V lost 3 bases and J lost 4, with 7 bases in between. The CDR3 is 12 residues long. Here the CDR3 reads CASSHWGYEQYF. The CDR3 DNA sequence: TGTGCCAGCAGCCATTGGGGATACGAGCAGTACTTC.

The chain couples TRBV28 to TRBJ1-1, with D maybe TRBD1 (5 bases). Germline V gene data show CDR1 as MDHEN and CDR2 as SYDVKM. Deletions cut 6 bases from V and 6 bases from J, with 17 bases between. This CDR3 spans 14 amino acids. CDR3 protein: CASRSRVRYAEAFF. The CDR3 DNA is TGTGCCAGCAGGTCCAGGGTCCGGTACGCTGAAGCTTTCTTT.

This chain uses TRBV28 with TRBJ2-7, with TRBD1 matching over 8 bases. Germline V gene lookup returns CDR1 MDHEN and CDR2 SYDVKM. This CDR3 comprises 14 residues. Trimming cost V 1 base and J 2 bases; bases outside gene matches: 1. The CDR3 bases are TGTGCCAGCAGTTTATCAGGGGGCGCCTACGAGCAGTACTTC. It specifies CASSLSGGAYEQYF.